This TCR beta chain was sequenced during a study of response to subunit inactivated influenza vaccine (dated by TCRdb to between 2017 and 2018). As for the study more broadly: The study used deep quantitative T cell receptor repertoire profiling to track responses to a trivalent subunit inactivated influenza vaccine.

The junction carries 10 bases between V and J, which are trimmed by 6 bases and 8 bases respectively. The germline V gene (reference sequence) supplies CDR1 LGHDT and CDR2 YNNKEL. CDR3 length: 12 amino acids, cysteine to phenylalanine. Just CDR3 DNA is preserved here, 36 bases in frame from base 1. This clonotype was detected many times. Its specific antigen is unknown. Per-base quality was not reported, and no clone a single base away is much larger than it. Library generation was performed with RT-PCR. The listed sequencing device is Illumina HiSeq 2500. TCRdb reprocessed the public reads (quality trimming at Q25 with fastp, clone calling with MiXCR) and kept in-frame beta chains. Under each unique CDR3 protein, matching rows form one entry showing the most common genes and DNA. This sample has hundreds of thousands of distinct CDR3 sequences in its table, and approximately 7.7% of those were observed once. 10% to 15% of the sample is in the top ten clones.

Findings and caveats that apply to the study as a whole: It was suggested by the authors that each seasonal influenza vaccination may recruit only a limited number of new T cells.

This receptor chain uses TRBV3-1 and TRBJ2-2; the D gene cannot be resolved beyond TRBD1 or TRBD2, each matching 5 bases. The source of this sequence is a man between 45 and 75 years old who received an inactivated influenza vaccine. Donor details come from another sample of the same person, matched by shared clones. This material consisted of PBMCs from blood, taken roughly 24 months after vaccination. CDR3 reads: CASRSGSGELFF. The DNA sequence reads TGTGCCAGCAGATCAGGGAGTGGGGAGCTGTTTTTT.